Presented here are 10 T cell receptor beta chains from one specimen sequenced in a study of shared clonotypes between healthy human individuals. Produced via immunoSEQ multiplex PCR; TCRdb's table is partial and in-frame only. The table includes almost 750,000 clones, 72% detected once. Specimen: memory CD4+ T cells sorted from blood. Specified subset: CD45RA-negative fraction. The receptors originated from a woman in her thirties in good health.

This clone was observed a single time. V is TRBV11-2 and J is TRBJ2-1, with 14 bases lining up with TRBD2. The CDR3 covers 15 residues. The trim removed 6 bases at V and 5 bases at J, leaving 3 bases unmatched. Germline CDR1 is SGHAT and CDR2 is FQNNGV. For the CDR3, the DNA is TGTGCCAGCAGGCGACTAGCGGGAGGGGACAATGAGCAGTTCTTC. It is translated as CASRRLAGGDNEQFF. The complete variable domain, with remaining parts taken from reference TRBV11-2 and TRBJ2-1, reads EAGVAQSPRYKIIEKRQSVAFWCNPISGHATLYWYQQILGQGPKLLIQFQNNGVVDDSQLPKDRFSAERLKGVDSTLKIQPAKLEDSAVYLCASRRLAGGDNEQFFGPGTRLTVL.

The chain recombines TRBV4-2 with TRBJ2-2; 9 bases agree with TRBD2. With 2 bases clipped from V and 8 bases from J, the junction kept 12 bases outside the gene matches. CDR1 and CDR2 (germline): LGHNA, YNFKEQ. This CDR3 has 17 residues. As DNA, the CDR3 is TGTGCCAGCAGCCAAACTCAGCGGGAGGCCCGAGGAGGGGAGCTGTTTTTT. Its translation: CASSQTQREARGGELFF.

This clone was seen a single time. The chain joins TRBV18 to TRBJ1-4; the match to TRBD1 covers 7 bases. There are 15 residues in the CDR3. Unmatched junction bases numbered 4, after V lost 3 bases and J lost 3 bases. Germline V gene sequence: CDR1 KGHSH, CDR2 LQKENI. The CDR3 DNA reads as TGTGCCAGCTCACCGACAGGGCCATCTAATGAAAAACTGTTTTTT. Its protein product is CASSPTGPSNEKLFF.

This chain connects TRBV5-4 to TRBJ2-3; D not certain. CDR3 length: 15 residues. Trimming cost V 0 bases and J 4 bases, with 12 bases left between them. Germline lookup yields CDR1 SGHNT and CDR2 YYREEE (reference sequence). The CDR3 loop reads CASSLEWAVADTQYF. CDR3 in DNA: TGTGCCAGCAGCTTGGAGTGGGCGGTGGCAGATACGCAGTATTTT.

The chain couples TRBV11-3 to TRBJ2-7, with 11 nucleotides matching TRBD2. This CDR3 spans 15 amino acids. Germline V CDR1 and CDR2: SGHNT, YENEEA. After removal of 1 base from V and 5 bases from J, the junction contained 4 bases not matched to a gene. The CDR3, as DNA: TGTGCCAGCAGCTTAGCACTAGCGGGAGTAGACGAGCAGTACTTC. Amino acids: CASSLALAGVDEQYF.

The chain couples TRBV18 to TRBJ2-6; perhaps TRBD1 as D (6 bases). Germline values: CDR1 KGHSH, CDR2 LQKENI. V was shortened by 3 bases and J by 2 bases, with 11 bases between the two germline ends. The CDR3 spans 16 residues. CDR3 sequence (DNA): TGTGCCAGCTCACCGGAACAGGGAACTGGGGCCAACGTCCTGACTTTC. It encodes CASSPEQGTGANVLTF.

The chain uses TRBV25-1 and TRBJ2-1; D ambiguous. The V end was cut by 7 bases, the J end by 9 bases, with 16 bases between. This CDR3 is 13 amino acids long. Germline V gene sequence: CDR1 MGHDK, CDR2 SYGVNS. The CDR3: CASKRTFKGEQFF. The DNA of the CDR3 is TGTGCCAGCAAAAGGACCTTCAAGGGTGAGCAGTTCTTC.

This sequence joins TRBV29-1 and TRBJ2-7, with 8 nucleotides matching TRBD1. The germline V gene has CDR1 SQVTM and CDR2 ANQGSEA. Trimming took 6 bases from V and 0 from J; bases not matched to a gene: 7. The CDR3 consists of 14 residues. The CDR3 DNA reads as TGCAGCGTGGGAGCCGGGACAGGCTCCTACGAGCAGTACTTC. It encodes CSVGAGTGSYEQYF.

This clone was detected only a few times. The chain carries TRBV10-3 and TRBJ2-2, with D tentatively TRBD1 (5 bases). Trimming took 7 bases from V and 1 from J, leaving 7 bases between them. CDR1 and CDR2 from the germline V gene are ENHRY and SYGVKD. The CDR3 is made up of 13 amino acids. In DNA form, the CDR3 reads TGTGCCATCACCGGACAGAACACCGGGGAGCTGTTTTTT. It yields the protein CAITGQNTGELFF.

This chain uses TRBV5-4 with TRBJ1-2, with TRBD1 matching over 11 bases. J lost 4 bases, V lost 4 bases, and 6 bases had no gene match. The germline V gene encodes CDR1 SGHNT and CDR2 YYREEE (reference sequence). CDR3 length equals 15 residues. CDR3 DNA sequence: TGTGCCAGCAGCCCGGACAGGGGGCGGGGCTATGGCTACACCTTC. Amino acid sequence: CASSPDRGRGYGYTF.